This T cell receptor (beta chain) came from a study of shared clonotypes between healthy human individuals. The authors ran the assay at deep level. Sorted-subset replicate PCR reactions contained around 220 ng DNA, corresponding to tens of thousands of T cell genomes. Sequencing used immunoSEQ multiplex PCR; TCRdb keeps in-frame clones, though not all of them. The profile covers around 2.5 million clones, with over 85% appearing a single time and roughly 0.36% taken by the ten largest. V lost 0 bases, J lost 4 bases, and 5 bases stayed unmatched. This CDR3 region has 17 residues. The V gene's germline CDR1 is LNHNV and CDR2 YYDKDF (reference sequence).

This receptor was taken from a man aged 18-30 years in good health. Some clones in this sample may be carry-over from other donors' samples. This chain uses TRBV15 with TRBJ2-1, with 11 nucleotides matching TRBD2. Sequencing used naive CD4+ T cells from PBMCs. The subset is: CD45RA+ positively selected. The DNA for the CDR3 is TGTGCCACCAGCAGAGATGGGGGGACTAGCGGTTACAATGAGCAGTTCTTC. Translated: CATSRDGGTSGYNEQFF. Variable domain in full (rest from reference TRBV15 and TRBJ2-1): DAMVIQNPRYQVTQFGKPVTLSCSQTLNHNVMYWYQQKSSQAPKLLFHYYDKDFNNEADTPDNFQSRRPNTSFCFLDIRSPGLGDTAMYLCATSRDGGTSGYNEQFFGPGTRLTVL.